Each of the 3 T cell receptor beta chains below was sequenced from the same sample in a study of blood T cells in healthy people across ages. Together with a sample-barcoded 5' primer, a J-beta primer mix was included in a second PCR lasting roughly 6 to 12 cycles. TCRdb re-analysed the 5' RACE reads in MiXCR, keeping a single row per CDR3 protein. Of about 1.6 million distinct CDR3 sequences listed, 30% to 35% are singletons. The specimen sequenced was blood. Source of these receptors: a woman between 25 and 40 years old in good health.

The chain combines TRBV28 with TRBJ2-7, with TRBD2 as a possible D gene (7 bases). The closer fit of TRBJ2-5 to the DNA end suggests the J call may be wrong. Germline CDR1 and CDR2: MDHEN and SYDVKM. This CDR3 spans 15 amino acids. The CDR3 loop reads CASSFSRGGPETQYF. The CDR3 nucleotides read TGTGCCAGCAGTTTCTCAAGGGGGGGGCCAGAGACCCAGTACTTC.

The chain joins TRBV6-5 to TRBJ2-7; D perhaps matches TRBD2 (5 bases). The germline CDR1 and CDR2 sequences are MNHEY and SVGAGI. The CDR3 covers 12 residues. Trimming stripped 6 bases from V and 7 bases from J, with 13 bases between. The CDR3, as DNA: TGTGCCAGCAGCAACGGGGTGGGGGAGCAGTACTTC. Amino acids: CASSNGVGEQYF.

This clonotype turned up a few times. V usage is TRBV28 and J usage is TRBJ1-2; perhaps TRBD1 as D (6 bases). Germline V gives CDR1 MDHEN, CDR2 SYDVKM. CDR3 length equals 13 residues. The ends were cut back, 6 bases at V and 6 bases at J, with 14 bases in the middle. This CDR3 is CASSRGRPDGYTF. The CDR3 region has the DNA TGTGCCAGCAGCCGGGGGCGTCCCGATGGCTACACCTTC.